This T cell receptor (beta chain) was sequenced for a study of shared clonotypes between healthy human individuals. Study as a whole: Per donor, three plates held CD4 naive cells, three held CD4 memory, two held CD8 naive and one held CD8 memory. Study-wide results and limits: It was the few donors that limited the genetic and exposure-history diversity represented. Sampling used blood alone; tissue repertoires probably differ.

As concerns this clone: Its antigen remains unknown.

Data came from immunoSEQ multiplex PCR; TCRdb stores just in-frame clones and leaves some out. Here the sample spans about 2.1 million clones, about 93% being singletons. Only CD45RO-negative cells positively selected for CCR7 counted as naive CD8 cells, so terminally differentiated effector memory CD45RA+ cells were excluded. The CDR3 is 11 amino acids. CDR1 and CDR2 from the germline V gene are LNHNV and YYDKDF (reference sequence). The ends were cut back, 3 bases at V and 16 bases at J, with 12 bases in the middle. V usage is TRBV15 and J usage is TRBJ1-4; no reliable D call. The TCR sequence derives from a man aged 18 to 29 in good health. Some clones in this sample may be carry-over from other donors' samples. Specimen: naive CD8+ T cells from PBMCs. CDR3 nucleotides: TGTGCCACCAGCAGCGGGTTGGCTCAGTTTTTT. Translation gives CATSSGLAQFF.